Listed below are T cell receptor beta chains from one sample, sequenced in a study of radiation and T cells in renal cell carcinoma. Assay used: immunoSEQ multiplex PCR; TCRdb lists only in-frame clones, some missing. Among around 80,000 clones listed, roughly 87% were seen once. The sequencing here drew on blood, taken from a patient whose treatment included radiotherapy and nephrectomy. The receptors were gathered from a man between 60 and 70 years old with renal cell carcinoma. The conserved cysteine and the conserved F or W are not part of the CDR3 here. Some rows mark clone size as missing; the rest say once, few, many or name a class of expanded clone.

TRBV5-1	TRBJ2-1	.	ASSLSGPYNEQF
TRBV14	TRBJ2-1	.	ASSQVLAGVNEQF
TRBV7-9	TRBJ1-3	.	ASSLGVGAAGNTIY
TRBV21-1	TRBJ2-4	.	ASSIAGTGTLRIAKNIQY
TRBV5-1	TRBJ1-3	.	ASSELTGAGNTIY
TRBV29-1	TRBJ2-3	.	SVFGPGTDTQY
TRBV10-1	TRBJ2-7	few	ASSEVLRSEQY
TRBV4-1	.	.	ASSTRPRDTLADEQY
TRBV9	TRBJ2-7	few	ASSALLGGSEQY
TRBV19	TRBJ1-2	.	ASTGAGSGYT
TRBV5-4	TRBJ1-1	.	ASSSPGLGTEAF
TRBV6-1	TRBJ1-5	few	ASRLQRRGGQPQH
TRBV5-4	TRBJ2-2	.	ASSLALGTGELF
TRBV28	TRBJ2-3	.	ASSSTPGARTGTDTQY
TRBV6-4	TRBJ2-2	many	ASSVEGPTGELF
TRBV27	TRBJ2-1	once	ASSRDLRYNEQF
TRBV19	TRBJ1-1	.	ASSIGGSGGVWTEAF
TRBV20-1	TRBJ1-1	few	SARLGTEAF
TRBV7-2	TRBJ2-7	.	ASSPGTSGPGHEQY
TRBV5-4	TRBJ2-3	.	ASSLDSDTQY
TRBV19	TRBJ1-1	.	ASSTYTGTGMNTEAF
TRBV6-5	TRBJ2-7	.	ASRYLGDSYEQY
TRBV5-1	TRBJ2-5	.	ASKSRDGTQETQY
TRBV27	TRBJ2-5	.	ASSLSRIRGGWETQY
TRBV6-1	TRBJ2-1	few	ASSEIVGRKEQF
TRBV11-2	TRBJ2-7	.	ASSFDRTSVSEQY
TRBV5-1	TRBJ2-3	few	ASTSLGGSTTDTQY
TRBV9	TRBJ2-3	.	ASSESTTWTDTQY
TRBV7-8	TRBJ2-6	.	ASSHRRVSGANVLT
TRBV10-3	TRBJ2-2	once	ASRQGGTSGELF
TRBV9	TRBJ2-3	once	ASSAHRGTDTQY
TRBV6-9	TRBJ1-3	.	ASRSCLAGLVGNTIY
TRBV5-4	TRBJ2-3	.	ASSLDTRPTDTQY
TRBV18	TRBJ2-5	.	ASSPRVSQETQY
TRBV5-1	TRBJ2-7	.	ASGEWTSGSYEQY
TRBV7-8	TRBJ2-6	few	ASSLAGSGANVLT
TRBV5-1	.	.	ASSLNPFYEQY
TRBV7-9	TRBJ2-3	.	ASSVGTGGIRTDTQY
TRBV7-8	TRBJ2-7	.	ASSETSLGEQY
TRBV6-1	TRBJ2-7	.	ASSEAIIYEQY
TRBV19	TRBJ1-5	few	ASSILASLRGHQPQH
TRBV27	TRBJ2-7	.	ASSLTPRGAEYEQY
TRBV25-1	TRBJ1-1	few	ASSLQGPNTEAF
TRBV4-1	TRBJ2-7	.	ASSQESGLVYEQY
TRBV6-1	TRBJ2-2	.	ASSEILAGAVGELF
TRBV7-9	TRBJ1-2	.	ASSLTLYYGYT
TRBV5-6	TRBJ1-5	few	ASSFGQGNQPQH
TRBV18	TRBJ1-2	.	ASSPRADYGYT
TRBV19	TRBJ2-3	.	ASSIVGRGRSTDTQY
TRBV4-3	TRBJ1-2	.	ASSQDMGGPSYGYT
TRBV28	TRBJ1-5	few	ASSALGASNQPQH
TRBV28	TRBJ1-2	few	ASSTLSYGYT
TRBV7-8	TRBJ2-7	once	ASSLGVGEAYEQY
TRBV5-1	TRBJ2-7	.	ASSLDLSSYEQY
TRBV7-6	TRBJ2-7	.	ASSLGGPAYEQY
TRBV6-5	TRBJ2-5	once	ASSYGPSGTQY
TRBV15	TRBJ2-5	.	ATRRGDSQETQY
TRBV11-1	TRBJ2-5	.	ASTPGGLAGGQETQY
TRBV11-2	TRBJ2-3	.	ASSLGPRDTQY